This T cell receptor beta chain originates from a study of immune evolution from preneoplasia to lung adenocarcinoma. Within the sample, this clone is medium-sized. The method was immunoSEQ multiplex PCR; TCRdb's version includes in-frame clones alone and lacks a portion of them. The repertoire includes some 9,100 clones, about three quarters of them detected once, and about 7% sits in the top ten. CDR3 size: 15 residues. Germline values: CDR1 LGHNA, CDR2 YNFKEQ. V was clipped by 5 bases and J by 3 bases, with 17 bases between them. This sequence joins TRBV4-2 and TRBJ2-7; maybe TRBD1 (6 bases). The sequencing input was FFPE lung adenocarcinoma in situ tissue. The sequence came from a person aged 60-79 years with lung adenocarcinoma. CDR3 sequence (DNA): TGTGCCAGCAGCTCTCGCGCGGACAGAAACTACGAGCAGTACTTC. Protein sequence: CASSSRADRNYEQYF.